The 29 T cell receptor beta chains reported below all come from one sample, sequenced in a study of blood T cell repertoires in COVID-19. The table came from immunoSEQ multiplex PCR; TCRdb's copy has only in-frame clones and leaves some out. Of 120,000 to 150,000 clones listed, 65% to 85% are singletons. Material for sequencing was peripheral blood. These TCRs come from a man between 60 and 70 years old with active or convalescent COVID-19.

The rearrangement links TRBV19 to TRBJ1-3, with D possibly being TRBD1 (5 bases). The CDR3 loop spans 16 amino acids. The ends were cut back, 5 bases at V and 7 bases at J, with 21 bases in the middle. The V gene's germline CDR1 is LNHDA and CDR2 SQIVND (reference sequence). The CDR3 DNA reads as TGTGCCAGTAGTCCCGGTGGGGGGATGCTTCGGAACACCATATATTTT. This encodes CASSPGGGMLRNTIYF.

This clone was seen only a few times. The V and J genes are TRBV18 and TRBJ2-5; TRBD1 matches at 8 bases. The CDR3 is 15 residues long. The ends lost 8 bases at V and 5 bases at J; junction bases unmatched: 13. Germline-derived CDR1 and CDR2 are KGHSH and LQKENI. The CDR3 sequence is CASGRETGEKETQYF. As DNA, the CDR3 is TGTGCCAGCGGACGTGAGACAGGGGAGAAGGAGACCCAGTACTTC.

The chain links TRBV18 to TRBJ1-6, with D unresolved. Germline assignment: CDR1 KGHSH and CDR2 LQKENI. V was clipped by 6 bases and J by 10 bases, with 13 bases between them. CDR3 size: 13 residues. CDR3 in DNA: TGTGCCAGCTCCACCCGGGAGGCCTCACCCCTCCACTTT. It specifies CASSTREASPLHF. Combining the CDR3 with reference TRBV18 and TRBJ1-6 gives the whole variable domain NAGVMQNPRHLVRRRGQEARLRCSPMKGHSHVYWYRQLPEEGLKFMVYLQKENIIDESGMPKERFSAEFPKEGPSILRIQQVVRGDSAAYFCASSTREASPLHFGNGTRLTVT.

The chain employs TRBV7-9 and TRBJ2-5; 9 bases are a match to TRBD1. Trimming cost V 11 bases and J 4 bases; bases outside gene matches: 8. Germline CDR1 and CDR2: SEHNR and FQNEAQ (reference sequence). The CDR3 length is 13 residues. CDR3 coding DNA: TGTGCCGGGACCGGGACAGGGAGAGAGACCCAGTACTTC. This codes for CAGTGTGRETQYF. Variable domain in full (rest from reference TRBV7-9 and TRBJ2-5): DTGVSQNPRHKITKRGQNVTFRCDPISEHNRLYWYRQTLGQGPEFLTYFQNEAQLEKSRLLSDRFSAERPKGSFSTLEIQRTEQGDSAMYLCAGTGTGRETQYFGPGTRLLVL.

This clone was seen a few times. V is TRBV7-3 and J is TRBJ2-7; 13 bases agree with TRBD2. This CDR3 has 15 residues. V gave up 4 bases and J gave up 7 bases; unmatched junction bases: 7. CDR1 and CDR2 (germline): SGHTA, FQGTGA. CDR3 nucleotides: TGTGCCAGCAGCTCCGGACTAGCGGGAGTAGGAGAGCAGTACTTC. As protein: CASSSGLAGVGEQYF.

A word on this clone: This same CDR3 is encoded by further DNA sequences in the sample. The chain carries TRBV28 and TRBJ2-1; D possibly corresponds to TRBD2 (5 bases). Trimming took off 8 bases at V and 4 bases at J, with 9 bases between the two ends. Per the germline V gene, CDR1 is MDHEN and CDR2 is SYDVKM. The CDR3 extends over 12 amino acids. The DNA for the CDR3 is TGTGCCAGCTCGCCGGGGTACAATGAGCAGTTCTTC. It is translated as CASSPGYNEQFF.

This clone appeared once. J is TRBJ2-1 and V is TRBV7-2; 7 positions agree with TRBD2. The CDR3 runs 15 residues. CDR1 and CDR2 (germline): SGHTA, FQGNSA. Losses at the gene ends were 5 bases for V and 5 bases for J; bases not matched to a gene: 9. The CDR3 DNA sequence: TGTGCCAGCAGCCGCGAACTAGCGATAGACAATGAGCAGTTCTTC. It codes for CASSRELAIDNEQFF. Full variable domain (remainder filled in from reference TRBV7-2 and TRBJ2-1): GAGVSQSPSNKVTEKGKDVELRCDPISGHTALYWYRQSLGQGLEFLIYFQGNSAPDKSGLPSDRFSAERTGGSVSTLTIQRTQQEDSAVYLCASSRELAIDNEQFFGPGTRLTVL.

CDR3 nucleotides: TGTGCCAGCACCTCCGGGGGGGGACTACAAGAGACCCAGTACTTC. It is translated as CASTSGGGLQETQYF. The gene calls are TRBV9 and TRBJ2-5; 8 bases fit TRBD2. J gave up 2 bases and V 6 bases, and 9 bases lay outside the gene matches. CDR3 length: 15 amino acids. CDR1 SGDLS and CDR2 YYNGEE come from the germline V gene.

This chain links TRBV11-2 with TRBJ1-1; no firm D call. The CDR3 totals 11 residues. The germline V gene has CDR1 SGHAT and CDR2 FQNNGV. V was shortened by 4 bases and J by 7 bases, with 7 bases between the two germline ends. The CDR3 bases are TGTGCCAGCAGCTCCTCAGGTGAAGCTTTCTTT. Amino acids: CASSSSGEAFF.

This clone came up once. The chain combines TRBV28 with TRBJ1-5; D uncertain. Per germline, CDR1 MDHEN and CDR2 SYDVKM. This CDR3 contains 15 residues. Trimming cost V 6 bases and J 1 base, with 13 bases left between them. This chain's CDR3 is CASRRGLWSNQPQHF. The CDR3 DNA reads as TGTGCCAGCAGGCGAGGGTTATGGAGCAATCAGCCCCAGCATTTT.

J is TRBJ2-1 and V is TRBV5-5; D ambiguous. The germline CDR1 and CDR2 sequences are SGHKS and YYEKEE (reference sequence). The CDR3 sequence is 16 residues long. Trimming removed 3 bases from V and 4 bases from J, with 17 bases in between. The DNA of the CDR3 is TGTGCCAGCAGCTCAACCATGACTCCGCGATACAATGAGCAGTTCTTC. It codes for CASSSTMTPRYNEQFF.

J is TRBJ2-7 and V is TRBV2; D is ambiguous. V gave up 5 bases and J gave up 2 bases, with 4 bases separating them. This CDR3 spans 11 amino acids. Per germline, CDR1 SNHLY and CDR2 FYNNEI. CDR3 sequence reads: CASSSPYEQYF. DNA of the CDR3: TGTGCCAGCAGTAGCCCCTACGAGCAGTACTTC.

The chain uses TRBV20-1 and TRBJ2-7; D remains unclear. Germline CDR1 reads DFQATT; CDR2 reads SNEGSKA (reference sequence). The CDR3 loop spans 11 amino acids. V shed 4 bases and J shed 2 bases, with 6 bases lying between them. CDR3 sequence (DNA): TGCAGTGCTACCCCTGCCTACGAGCAGTACTTC. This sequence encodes CSATPAYEQYF.

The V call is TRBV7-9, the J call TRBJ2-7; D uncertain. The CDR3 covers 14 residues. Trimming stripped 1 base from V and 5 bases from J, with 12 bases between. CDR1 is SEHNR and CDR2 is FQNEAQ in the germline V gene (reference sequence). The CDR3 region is CASSLVGRTNEQYF. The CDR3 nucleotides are TGTGCCAGCAGCTTAGTTGGCAGAACGAACGAGCAGTACTTC.

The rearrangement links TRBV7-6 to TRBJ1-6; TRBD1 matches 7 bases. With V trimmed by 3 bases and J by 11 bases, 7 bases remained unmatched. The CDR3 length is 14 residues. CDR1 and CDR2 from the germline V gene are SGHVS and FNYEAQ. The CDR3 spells CASSLTGNGAPLHF. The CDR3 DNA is TGTGCCAGCAGCTTGACAGGGAACGGTGCACCCCTCCACTTT.

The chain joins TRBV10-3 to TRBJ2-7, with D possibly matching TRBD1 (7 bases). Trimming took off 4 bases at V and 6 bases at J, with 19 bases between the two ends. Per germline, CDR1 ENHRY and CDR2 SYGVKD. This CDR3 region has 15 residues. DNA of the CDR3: TGTGCCATCAGTGGACGCGGGACAGAAGTCTCCGAGCAGTACTTC. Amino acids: CAISGRGTEVSEQYF.

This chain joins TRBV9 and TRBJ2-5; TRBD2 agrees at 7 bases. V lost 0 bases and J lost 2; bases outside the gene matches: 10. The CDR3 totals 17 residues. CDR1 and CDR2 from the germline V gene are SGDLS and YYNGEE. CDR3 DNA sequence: TGTGCCAGCAGCGTAGAGGCCGGGGGGTTACGGCAAGAGACCCAGTACTTC. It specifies CASSVEAGGLRQETQYF.

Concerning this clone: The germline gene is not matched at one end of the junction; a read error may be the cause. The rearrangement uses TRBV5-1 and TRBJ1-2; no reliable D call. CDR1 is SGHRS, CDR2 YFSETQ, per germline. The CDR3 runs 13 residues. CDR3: CASSLGGIDGYTF. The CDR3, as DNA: TGCGCCAGCAGCTTGGGAGGAATAGATGGATACACCTTC.

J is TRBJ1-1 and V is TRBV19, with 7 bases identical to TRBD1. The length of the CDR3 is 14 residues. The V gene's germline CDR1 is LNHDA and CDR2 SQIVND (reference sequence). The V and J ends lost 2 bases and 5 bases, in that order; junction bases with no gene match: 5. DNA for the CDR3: TGTGCCAGTAGTATACCGACAGGGTGGACTGAAGCTTTCTTT. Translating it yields CASSIPTGWTEAFF.

The CDR3 protein is CAISVALGQNNEQFF. CDR3 bases: TGTGCCATCAGTGTAGCCTTGGGACAGAACAATGAGCAGTTCTTC. The V call is TRBV10-3, the J call TRBJ2-1, with 7 bases lining up with TRBD1. Per the germline V gene, CDR1 is ENHRY and CDR2 is SYGVKD. The CDR3 runs to 15 residues. J was trimmed by 5 bases and V by 4 bases; bases with no gene match: 8.

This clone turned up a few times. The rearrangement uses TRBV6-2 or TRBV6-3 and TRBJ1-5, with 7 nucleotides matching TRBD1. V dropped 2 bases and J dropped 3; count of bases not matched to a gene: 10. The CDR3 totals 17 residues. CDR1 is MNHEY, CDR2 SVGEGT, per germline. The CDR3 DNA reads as TGTGCCAGCAGTTACCCGTTAACAGGGGCCAACAATCAGCCCCAGCATTTT. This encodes CASSYPLTGANNQPQHF.

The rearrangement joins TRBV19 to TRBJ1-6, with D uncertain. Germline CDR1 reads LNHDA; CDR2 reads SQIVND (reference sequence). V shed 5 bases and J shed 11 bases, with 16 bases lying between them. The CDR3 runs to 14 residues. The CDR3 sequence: CASSVTGAETPLHF. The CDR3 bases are TGTGCCAGTAGTGTAACCGGAGCGGAGACACCCCTCCACTTT.

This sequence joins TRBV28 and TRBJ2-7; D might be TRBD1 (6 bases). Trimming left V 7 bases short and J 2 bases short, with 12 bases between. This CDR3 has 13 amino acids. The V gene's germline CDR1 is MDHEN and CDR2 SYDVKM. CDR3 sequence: CASNGGPTYEQYF. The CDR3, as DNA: TGTGCCAGCAATGGGGGCCCCACCTACGAGCAGTACTTC.

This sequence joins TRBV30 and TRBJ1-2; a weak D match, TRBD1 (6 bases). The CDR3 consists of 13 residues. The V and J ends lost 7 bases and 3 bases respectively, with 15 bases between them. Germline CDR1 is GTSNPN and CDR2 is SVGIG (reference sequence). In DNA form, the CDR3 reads TGTGCCTTTAGACAGGAAAAGGACTATGGCTACACCTTC. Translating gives CAFRQEKDYGYTF.

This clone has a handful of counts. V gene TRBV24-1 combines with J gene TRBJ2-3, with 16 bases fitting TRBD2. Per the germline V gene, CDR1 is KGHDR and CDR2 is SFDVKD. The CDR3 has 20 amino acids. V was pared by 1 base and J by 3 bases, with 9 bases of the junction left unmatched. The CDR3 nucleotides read TGTGCCACCAGTGATTTCCGCGGGACTAGCGGGAGGGCGGCGACAGATACGCAGTATTTT. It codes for CATSDFRGTSGRAATDTQYF.

The CDR3 nucleotides are TGCGCCAGCAGCTCCAGAGGGACTAGCTGGGATGAGCAGTTCTTC. It specifies CASSSRGTSWDEQFF. The chain has TRBV5-1 and TRBJ2-1; 9 positions match TRBD2. The CDR3 sequence is 15 residues long. Germline CDR1 SGHRS, CDR2 YFSETQ. V was pared by 3 bases and J by 8 bases, with 9 bases of the junction left unmatched.

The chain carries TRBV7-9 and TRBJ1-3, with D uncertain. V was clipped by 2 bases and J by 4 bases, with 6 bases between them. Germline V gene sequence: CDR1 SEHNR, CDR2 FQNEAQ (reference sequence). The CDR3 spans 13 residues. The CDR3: CASSLYEGNTIYF. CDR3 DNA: TGTGCCAGCAGCTTATACGAGGGAAACACCATATATTTT.

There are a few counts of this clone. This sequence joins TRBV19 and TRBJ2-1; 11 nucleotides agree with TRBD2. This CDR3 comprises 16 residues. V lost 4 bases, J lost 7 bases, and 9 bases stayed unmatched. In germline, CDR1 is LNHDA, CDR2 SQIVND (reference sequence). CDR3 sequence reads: CASSTPRLAGRNEQFF. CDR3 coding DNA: TGTGCCAGTAGTACCCCAAGACTAGCGGGGAGGAATGAGCAGTTCTTC.

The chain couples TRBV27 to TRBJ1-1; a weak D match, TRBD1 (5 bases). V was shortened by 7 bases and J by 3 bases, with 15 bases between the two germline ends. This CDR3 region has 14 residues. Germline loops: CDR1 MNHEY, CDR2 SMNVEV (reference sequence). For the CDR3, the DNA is TGTGCCAGCACCCACCGGCAGGGCTACACTGAAGCTTTCTTT. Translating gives CASTHRQGYTEAFF.